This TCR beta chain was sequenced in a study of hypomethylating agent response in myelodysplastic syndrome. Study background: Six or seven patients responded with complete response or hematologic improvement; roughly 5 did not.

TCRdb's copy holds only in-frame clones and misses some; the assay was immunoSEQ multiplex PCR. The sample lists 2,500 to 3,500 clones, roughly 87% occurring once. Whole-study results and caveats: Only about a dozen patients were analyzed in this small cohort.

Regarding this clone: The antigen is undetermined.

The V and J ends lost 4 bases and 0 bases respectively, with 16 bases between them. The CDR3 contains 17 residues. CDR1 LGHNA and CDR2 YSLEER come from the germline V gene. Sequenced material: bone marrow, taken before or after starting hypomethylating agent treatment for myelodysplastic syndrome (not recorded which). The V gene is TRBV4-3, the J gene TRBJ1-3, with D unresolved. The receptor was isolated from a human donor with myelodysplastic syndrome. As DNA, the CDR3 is TGCGCCAGCAGCCGAGAATTGACTGGCCTCTCTGGAAACACCATATATTTT. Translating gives CASSRELTGLSGNTIYF.